This section outlines one T cell receptor (beta chain) sequence together with its context. This record belongs to a study of sequential checkpoint blockade in melanoma. Study context: Patients were randomized 1:1 to nivolumab-then-ipilimumab or ipilimumab-then-nivolumab first-line. DNA from 91 pretreatment tumor samples underwent TCRβ immunosequencing. After nivolumab or ipilimumab alone, around 24 patients had week-13 rebiopsies.

Clones were read by immunoSEQ multiplex PCR, and TCRdb kept only the in-frame ones, dropping some. The sample comprises approximately 37,000 clones, under 35% of which are singletons, and more than 1.5% rests with the top ten. Germline CDR1 reads SGHRS; CDR2 reads YFSETQ. CDR3 size: 17 residues. With 0 bases clipped from V and 0 bases from J, the junction kept 6 bases outside the gene matches. Treatment meaning: randomized to nivolumab then ipilimumab (arm A) or the reverse (arm B). The TCR sequence derives from a human donor with melanoma. V and J are TRBV5-1 and TRBJ2-5; 9 bases match TRBD2. This material consisted of tumor tissue (inferred from file names), taken from a patient given nivolumab and ipilimumab in sequence. The CDR3 loop reads CASSLVKSGGNQETQYF. CDR3 nucleotides: TGCGCCAGCAGCTTGGTTAAAAGCGGGGGGAACCAAGAGACCCAGTACTTC.